This record looks at one T cell receptor beta chain sequence and its context. Its antigen is still unknown. Within the sample, other DNA sequences also encode this same CDR3. The PCR had 60 Vbeta and 13 Jbeta primers. Sequencing was performed with immunoSEQ multiplex PCR; in TCRdb, only in-frame clones are kept and a portion is missing. The sample shows over 150,000 clones, around 85% of them seen only once. This sample was included in a study of cytomegalovirus exposure and HLA in healthy donors. Overall study findings and caveats: Later findings reportedly placed an Asian-associated ancestry cluster below the approximately 620-donor mean for N-insertions.

This clonotype was obtained from a male donor in good health and CMV-seronegative. Sequenced sample: PBMCs.

The CDR3 sequence: CASSLGGEAFF. CDR3 nucleotides: TGTGCCAGCAGCTTAGGCGGGGAAGCTTTCTTT. The rearrangement uses TRBV7-9 and TRBJ1-1; D is undetermined. V was trimmed by 1 base and J by 8 bases, leaving 5 bases between them. Per the germline V gene, CDR1 is SEHNR and CDR2 is FQNEAQ (reference sequence). The CDR3 is made up of 11 amino acids. Based on the CDR3 plus reference TRBV7-9 and TRBJ1-1, the full variable domain is DTGVSQNPRHKITKRGQNVTFRCDPISEHNRLYWYRQTLGQGPEFLTYFQNEAQLEKSRLLSDRFSAERPKGSFSTLEIQRTEQGDSAMYLCASSLGGEAFFGQGTRLTVV.